Below, 18 T cell receptor beta chains from the same sample are listed, as sequenced in a study of PD-L1 blockade in urothelial cancer. Clones were read by immunoSEQ multiplex PCR, and TCRdb kept only the in-frame ones, dropping some. The sample records fewer than 45,000 clones, around 34% being singletons. The sample was tumor tissue, taken before atezolizumab (anti-PD-L1) treatment. The source of these receptors is a man in his 60s with urothelial cancer.

Regarding this clone: One end of the junction is discordant with germline, which a read error may explain. This chain connects TRBV7-8 to TRBJ2-7; 7 bases align to TRBD1. The CDR3 totals 13 residues. Germline V gene lookup returns CDR1 SGHVS and CDR2 FQNEAQ. The CDR3 DNA is TGTGCCAGAAGCTTTAACAGGGGCTACGAGCAGTACTTC. It is translated as CARSFNRGYEQYF.

This clone was observed a handful of times. This sample includes further DNA sequences coding for the same CDR3. The CDR3 DNA reads TGTGCCAGTAGTATTGGCCGGTATAGCAATCAGCCCCAGCATTTT. It specifies CASSIGRYSNQPQHF. V gene TRBV19 combines with J gene TRBJ1-5; the D is unclear. V lost 3 bases to trimming and J lost 0 bases, with 9 bases between them. Per the germline V gene, CDR1 is LNHDA and CDR2 is SQIVND (reference sequence). CDR3 length equals 15 residues.

The chain recombines TRBV15 with TRBJ2-1; TRBD2 is a possible D gene (5 bases). The CDR3 runs to 16 residues. CDR1 and CDR2 from the germline V gene are LNHNV and YYDKDF (reference sequence). Trimming stripped 8 bases from V and 3 bases from J, with 20 bases between. The CDR3 DNA is TGTGCCACCGGTACAGAGGGATCGACTTTCTACAATGAGCAGTTCTTC. Translated, it gives CATGTEGSTFYNEQFF.

This sequence joins TRBV25-1 and TRBJ1-5; no clear D. Trimming stripped 5 bases from V and 6 bases from J, with 14 bases between. The CDR3 covers 14 residues. The germline gives CDR1 MGHDK, CDR2 SYGVNS. CDR3 protein: CASSSLREGQPQHF. The CDR3 bases are TGTGCCAGCAGTTCTCTGCGTGAGGGTCAGCCCCAGCATTTT.

The chain uses TRBV5-1 and TRBJ1-3; no reliable D call. The CDR3 sequence is 15 residues long. Trimming left V 2 bases short and J 4 bases short, with 13 bases between. Germline lookup yields CDR1 SGHRS and CDR2 YFSETQ. CDR3 sequence: CASSFGDIKGNTIYF. DNA for the CDR3: TGCGCCAGCAGCTTTGGCGATATCAAGGGAAACACCATATATTTT. Filled out from reference TRBV5-1 and TRBJ1-3, the complete variable domain reads KAGVTQTPRYLIKTRGQQVTLSCSPISGHRSVSWYQQTPGQGLQFLFEYFSETQRNKGNFPGRFSGRQFSNSRSEMNVSTLELGDSALYLCASSFGDIKGNTIYFGEGSWLTVV.

The sample holds a few counts of this clone. The chain is built from TRBV19 and TRBJ1-5; D is possibly TRBD1 (6 bases). The V end lost 7 bases, the J end lost 3 bases, and 16 bases lay between the germline ends. The CDR3 loop spans 15 amino acids. The germline gives CDR1 LNHDA, CDR2 SQIVND (reference sequence). The CDR3 region has the DNA TGTGCCAGTACCCCTGGGGGCAGTTTCAATCAGCCCCAGCATTTT. Translation gives CASTPGGSFNQPQHF.

The V call is TRBV14, the J call TRBJ1-1; D possibly corresponds to TRBD1 (5 bases). Germline values: CDR1 SGHDN, CDR2 FVKESK. Trimming removed 4 bases from V and 10 bases from J, with 16 bases in between. The CDR3 length is 13 residues. The CDR3 sequence is CASSRGDPDVAFF. CDR3 coding DNA: TGTGCCAGCAGCCGGGGGGACCCTGATGTAGCTTTCTTT.

This clone was counted a few times. V gene TRBV10-2 combines with J gene TRBJ2-7, with 11 nucleotides matching TRBD1. Germline-derived CDR1 and CDR2 are WSHSY and SAAADI. The CDR3 is made up of 14 amino acids. The V gene end was trimmed by 5 bases and the J gene end by 1 base; junction bases not matched to a gene: 1. CDR3: CASSRDRGSYEQYF. The CDR3 DNA follows: TGCGCCAGCAGTAGGGACAGGGGGTCCTACGAGCAGTACTTC.

The V call is TRBV29-1, the J call TRBJ1-2, with 7 bases identical to TRBD1. The length of the CDR3 is 13 residues. Trimming took 6 bases from V and 4 from J; bases not matched to a gene: 8. The V gene's germline CDR1 is SQVTM and CDR2 ANQGSEA. CDR3: CSVLLQGIYGYTF. The DNA for the CDR3 is TGCAGCGTCTTACTACAGGGGATCTATGGCTACACCTTC. Together with reference TRBV29-1 and TRBJ1-2, the CDR3 gives the full variable domain: SAVISQKPSRDICQRGTSLTIQCQVDSQVTMMFWYRQQPGQSLTLIATANQGSEATYESGFVIDKFPISRPNLTFSTLTVSNMSPEDSSIYLCSVLLQGIYGYTFGSGTRLTVV.

This rearrangement joins TRBV11-3 to TRBJ2-3, with 7 nucleotides matching TRBD2. Trimming took 4 bases from V and 2 from J; bases not matched to a gene: 3. The CDR3 consists of 14 residues. The germline CDR1 and CDR2 sequences are SGHNT and YENEEA. This chain's CDR3 is CASSSGLVTDTQYF. CDR3 DNA sequence: TGTGCCAGCAGCTCCGGACTAGTCACAGATACGCAGTATTTT.

The gene calls are TRBV6-8 and TRBJ1-1, with 7 nucleotides matching TRBD1. The CDR3 length is 15 residues. The trim removed 2 bases at V and 4 bases at J, leaving 7 bases unmatched. Germline-derived CDR1 and CDR2 are MNHGY and SAAAGT. The CDR3 DNA is TGTGCCAGCAGTTACGCGACAGGGAGACCCACTGAAGCTTTCTTT. It yields the protein CASSYATGRPTEAFF.

The V gene is TRBV28, the J gene TRBJ2-1; TRBD2 matches 12 bases. From germline, CDR1 is MDHEN and CDR2 SYDVKM. This CDR3 contains 15 residues. V gave up 5 bases and J gave up 7 bases; unmatched junction bases: 6. CDR3 DNA: TGTGCCAGCAGTGAGACTAGCGGGAGCGGGAATGAGCAGTTCTTC. Protein: CASSETSGSGNEQFF.

This clone has only a few counts. The chain recombines TRBV12-5 with TRBJ1-4, with D uncertain. Germline-derived CDR1 and CDR2 are LGHNT and FRNRAP. Trimming pared 3 bases from V and 8 bases from J, leaving 7 bases between. This CDR3 has 12 residues. CDR3 nucleotides: TGTGCTAGTGGTTTTCAGAAGGAAAAACTGTTTTTT. Its translation: CASGFQKEKLFF. Full variable domain (outside the CDR3, taken from reference TRBV12-5 and TRBJ1-4): DARVTQTPRHKVTEMGQEVTMRCQPILGHNTVFWYRQTMMQGLELLAYFRNRAPLDDSGMPKDRFSAEMPDATLATLKIQPSEPRDSAVYFCASGFQKEKLFFGSGTQLSVL.

J is TRBJ1-5 and V is TRBV5-1; no firm D call. V gave up 0 bases and J gave up 5 bases, with 12 bases separating them. Germline lookup yields CDR1 SGHRS and CDR2 YFSETQ. CDR3 size: 15 residues. The CDR3 is CASSLGEGYDQPQHF. The CDR3 DNA sequence: TGCGCCAGCAGCTTGGGAGAGGGATATGATCAGCCCCAGCATTTT.

V is TRBV9 and J is TRBJ2-1; 7 bases line up with TRBD2. V lost 2 bases and J lost 10; bases outside the gene matches: 12. The V gene's germline CDR1 is SGDLS and CDR2 YYNGEE. The CDR3 extends over 15 amino acids. The CDR3: CASSVLSGSTLEQFF. Here the CDR3 DNA reads TGTGCCAGCAGCGTCCTTAGCGGGTCCACTCTGGAGCAGTTCTTC.

This clone showed up many times. The J gene is TRBJ2-7, the V gene TRBV11-3, with 14 bases lining up with TRBD2. The CDR3 has 15 amino acids. Germline loops: CDR1 SGHNT, CDR2 YENEEA. The junction had 4 bases not matched to a gene; V was cut back by 5 bases and J by 4 bases. This CDR3 is CASSRLAGGYYEQYF. For the CDR3, the DNA is TGTGCCAGCAGCAGACTAGCGGGAGGGTATTACGAGCAGTACTTC.

This clone was observed a few times. The rearrangement uses TRBV7-6 and TRBJ2-3; D might be TRBD1 or TRBD2, each matching 6 bases. Germline CDR1 reads SGHVS; CDR2 reads FNYEAQ. The CDR3 extends over 15 amino acids. Trimming shortened V by 1 base and J by 4 bases, and 12 bases separated the two germline ends. The CDR3 is CASSLVRGPADTQYF. In DNA form, the CDR3 reads TGTGCCAGCAGCTTAGTCCGGGGGCCGGCAGATACGCAGTATTTT.

The chain links TRBV19 to TRBJ2-7; D remains unclear. Germline V gene data show CDR1 as LNHDA and CDR2 as SQIVND (reference sequence). The CDR3 loop spans 13 amino acids. V was shortened by 7 bases and J by 0 bases, with 10 bases between the two germline ends. The CDR3 DNA follows: TGTGCCAGTACGAGCGCAGCCTCCTACGAGCAGTACTTC. Residues: CASTSAASYEQYF.